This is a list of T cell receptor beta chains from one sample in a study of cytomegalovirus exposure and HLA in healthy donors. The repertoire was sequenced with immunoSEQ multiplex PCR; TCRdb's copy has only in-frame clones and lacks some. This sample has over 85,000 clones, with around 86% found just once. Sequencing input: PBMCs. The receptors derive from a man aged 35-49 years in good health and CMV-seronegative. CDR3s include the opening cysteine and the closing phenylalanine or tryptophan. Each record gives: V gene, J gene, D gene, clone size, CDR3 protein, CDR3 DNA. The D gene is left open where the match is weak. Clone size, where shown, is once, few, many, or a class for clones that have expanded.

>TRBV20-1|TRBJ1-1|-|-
CSARDKGEAFF
TGCAGTGCTAGAGATAAGGGGGAAGCTTTCTTT
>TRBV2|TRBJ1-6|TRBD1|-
CASRAYQGGNSPLHF
TGTGCCAGCAGAGCCTATCAGGGGGGTAATTCACCCCTCCACTTT
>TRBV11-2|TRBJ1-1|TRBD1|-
CASSASGGTEAFF
TGTGCCAGCAGCGCCTCAGGGGGCACTGAGGCTTTCTTT
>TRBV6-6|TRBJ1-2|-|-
CASSPGTWRGYTF
TGTGCCAGCAGCCCCGGGACTTGGAGAGGCTACACCTTC
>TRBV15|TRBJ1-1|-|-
CATSRDRVKNTEAFF
TGTGCCACCAGCAGAGATCGAGTGAAGAACACTGAAGCTTTCTTT
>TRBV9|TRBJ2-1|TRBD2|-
CASSVAGTSGGVSYNEQFF
TGTGCCAGCAGCGTCGCCGGGACTAGCGGGGGCGTCTCCTACAATGAGCAGTTCTTC
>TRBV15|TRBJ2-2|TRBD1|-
CATRPDRTGELFF
TGTGCCACCAGACCGGACAGGACCGGGGAGCTGTTTTTT
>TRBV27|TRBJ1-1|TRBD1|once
CASSFGTGGSTEAFF
TGTGCCAGCAGTTTTGGGACAGGAGGAAGCACTGAAGCTTTCTTT
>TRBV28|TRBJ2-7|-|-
CASSMSSYEQYF
TGTGCCAGCAGTATGAGCTCCTACGAGCAGTACTTC
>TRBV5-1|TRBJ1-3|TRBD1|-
CASWTGTGGNTIYF
TGCGCCAGCTGGACCGGGACAGGAGGAAACACCATATATTTT
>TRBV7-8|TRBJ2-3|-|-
CASFRRRLNTDTQYF
TGTGCCAGCTTCAGGAGACGACTAAACACAGATACGCAGTATTTT
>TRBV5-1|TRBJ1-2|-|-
CASSRSDGLEGYTF
TGCGCCAGCAGCCGGTCTGACGGTCTAGAAGGCTACACCTTC
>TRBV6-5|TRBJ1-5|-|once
CASTPSGGNQPQHF
TGTGCCAGCACCCCCTCTGGGGGGAATCAGCCCCAGCATTTT
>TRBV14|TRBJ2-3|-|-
CASSHLEVGDLADTQYF
TGTGCCAGCAGCCACTTAGAAGTAGGGGATTTAGCAGATACGCAGTATTTT
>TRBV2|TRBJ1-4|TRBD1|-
CASARDRGNNEKLFF
TGTGCCAGCGCGAGGGACAGGGGCAATAATGAAAAACTGTTTTTT
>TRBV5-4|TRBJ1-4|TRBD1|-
CASSDGTERTNEKLFF
TGTGCCAGCAGCGACGGGACAGAAAGAACTAATGAAAAACTGTTTTTT
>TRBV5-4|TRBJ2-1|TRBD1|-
CASSLGGSTGKSSYNEQFF
TGTGCCAGCAGCTTGGGTGGATCGACAGGGAAAAGCTCCTACAATGAGCAGTTCTTC
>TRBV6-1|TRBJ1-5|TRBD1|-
CASSETGTGLQPQHF
TGTGCCAGCAGCGAAACCGGGACAGGGCTTCAGCCCCAGCATTTT
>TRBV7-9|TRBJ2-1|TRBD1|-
CASSDTTGDFHEQFF
TGTGCCAGCAGCGATACGACAGGGGATTTCCATGAGCAGTTCTTC
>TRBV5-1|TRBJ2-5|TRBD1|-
CASSGPGQPQETQYF
TGCGCCAGCAGCGGGCCGGGACAGCCTCAAGAGACCCAGTACTTC
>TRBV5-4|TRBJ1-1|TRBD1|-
CASSFDRGDRNTEAFF
TGTGCCAGCAGCTTTGACAGGGGGGACCGGAACACTGAAGCTTTCTTT
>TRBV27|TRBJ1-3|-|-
CASSLGGSTGNTIYF
TGTGCCAGCAGTTTAGGGGGGAGTACTGGAAACACCATATATTTT
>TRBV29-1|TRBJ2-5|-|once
CSIPETAQETQYF
TGCAGCATACCCGAGACAGCCCAAGAGACCCAGTACTTC
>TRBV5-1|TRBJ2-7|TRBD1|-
CASSSTTGPGEQYF
TGCGCCAGCAGCTCCACGACAGGGCCGGGGGAGCAGTACTTC
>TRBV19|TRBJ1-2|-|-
CASTDRLYGYTF
TGTGCCAGTACTGACAGACTCTATGGCTACACCTTC
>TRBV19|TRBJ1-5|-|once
CASKNGGNQPQHF
TGTGCCAGTAAAAACGGGGGCAATCAGCCCCAGCATTTT
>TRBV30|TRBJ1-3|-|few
CACQVNSGNTIYF
TGTGCCTGCCAGGTGAACTCTGGAAACACCATATATTTT
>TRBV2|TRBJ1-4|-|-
CASSEVGFNEKLFF
TGTGCCAGCAGTGAGGTGGGCTTTAATGAAAAACTGTTTTTT
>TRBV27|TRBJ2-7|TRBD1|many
CASSLDRESSYEQYF
TGTGCCAGCAGTCTAGACAGGGAGAGCTCCTACGAGCAGTACTTC
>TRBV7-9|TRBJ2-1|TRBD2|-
CASSRRGVYNEQFF
TGTGCCAGCAGCCGACGGGGGGTGTACAATGAGCAGTTCTTC
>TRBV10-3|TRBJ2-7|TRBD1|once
CASTGQGAYEQYF
TGTGCCTCCACGGGGCAGGGGGCCTACGAGCAGTACTTC
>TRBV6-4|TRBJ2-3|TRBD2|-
CASSDGGGDTDTQYF
TGTGCCAGCAGTGACGGCGGGGGGGACACAGATACGCAGTATTTT
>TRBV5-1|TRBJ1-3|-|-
CASSLAMSSGNTIYF
TGCGCCAGCAGCTTGGCTATGAGCTCTGGAAACACCATATATTTT
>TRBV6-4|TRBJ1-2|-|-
CASSVSETGYGYTF
TGTGCCAGCAGTGTCTCCGAGACAGGCTATGGCTACACCTTC
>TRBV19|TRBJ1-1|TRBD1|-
CASRPQGATEAFF
TGTGCCAGTAGACCGCAGGGGGCTACCGAAGCTTTCTTT